The clone carrying this T cell receptor (beta chain) has only a few counts. The antigen remains unidentified. This sample was included in a study of T-cell memory formation after mild COVID-19. Study summary: The TCR clusters were mostly specific to one donor. General study points: Certain responding clones were present in pre-infection memory, suggesting participation of cross-reactive memory. CD4+ contracting clones were mainly CM and EM; CD8+ ones, EMRA.

TCRdb re-called the 5' RACE reads through MiXCR, storing one row per CDR3 protein. In the table there are fewer than 300,000 distinct CDR3 sequences, over 15% of which are singletons. Between the trimmed V and J ends, which lost 2 bases and 1 base, there was a span of 11 bases. Germline CDR1 reads DFQATT; CDR2 reads SNEGSKA (reference sequence). The CDR3 sequence is 14 residues long. The genes are TRBV20-1 and TRBJ1-1; no clear D gene. The sample was PBMCs or a T cell subset sorted from them (not recorded which). The source is a man in his late teens or twenties who had mild COVID-19 (a few samples of this study predate the infection). Cell type and time point are not known. CDR3 residues: CSARNPRANTEAFF. CDR3 sequence (DNA): TGCAGTGCTAGAAATCCTCGTGCGAACACTGAAGCTTTCTTT.